This record covers a single T cell receptor (beta chain). The data stem from a study of PD-1 and CTLA-4 blockade in melanoma. The method was immunoSEQ multiplex PCR; TCRdb's version includes in-frame clones alone and lacks a portion of them. Here the sample spans 7,000 to 8,500 clones, around 80% being singletons. V was trimmed by 0 bases and J by 0 bases, leaving 6 bases between them. The CDR3 runs to 14 residues. In germline, CDR1 is MNHEY, CDR2 SVGAGI. The chain employs TRBV6-5 and TRBJ2-7; D not certain. The specimen comprised CD8+ T cells from peripheral blood, sampled before anti-PD-1 treatment. This TCR derives from a human donor with melanoma. The CDR3 spells CASSYSVSSYEQYF. Here the CDR3 DNA reads TGTGCCAGCAGTTACTCGGTCTCCTCCTACGAGCAGTACTTC.